These 21 T cell receptor beta chains came from one sample sequenced in a study of shared clonotypes between healthy human individuals (dated by TCRdb to about 2020). Library generation was performed with the immunoSEQ multiplex PCR assay. The clones in this table, taken by TCRdb from immuneACCESS, are in-frame only. Not every clone is retained; where verified, under half of the shortfall comes from an unresolved V gene, and the cause of the rest is unknown. The sample yields about 2.4 million clones; 93% were counted once. Jointly, the top ten make up about 0.38% of the sample. The source material was naive CD4+ T cells from PBMCs. Read against the paper, the sample's cell subset or site label means: CD45RA+ positively selected. These receptors were collected from a man aged 18 to 30 in good health. Some clones in this sample may be carry-over from other donors' samples.

CDR3 nucleotide sequence: TGCGCCAGCAGCCCCCGGCCGGGGGCCTCGAACACTGAAGCTTTCTTT. Protein sequence: CASSPRPGASNTEAFF. The chain employs TRBV5-1 and TRBJ1-1, with a weak D call TRBD1 (6 bases). The V gene lost 4 bases and the J gene lost 1 base, with 17 bases spanning the gap. Germline CDR1 SGHRS, CDR2 YFSETQ. This CDR3 is built from 16 residues.

About this clone: A junction boundary mismatches the germline segment, possibly from a read error. This rearrangement joins TRBV2 to TRBJ2-2, with a tentative D call TRBD1 (5 bases). The CDR3 runs 12 residues. Germline CDR1 SNHLY, CDR2 FYNNEI. The CDR3 reads CASSERLGALFF. DNA for the CDR3: TGTGCCAGCAGTGAAAGATTAGGGGCGCTGTTTTTT.

This chain joins TRBV4-1 and TRBJ1-5; D is undetermined. The CDR3 contains 13 residues. Trimming stripped 4 bases from V and 6 bases from J, with 10 bases between. Germline lookup yields CDR1 MGHRA and CDR2 YSYEKL. DNA for the CDR3: TGCGCCAGCAGCCGGGAAGGGCGTCAGCCCCAGCATTTT. Its protein is CASSREGRQPQHF.

V usage is TRBV10-1 and J usage is TRBJ2-3, with 7 positions matching TRBD1. CDR3 length equals 15 residues. The germline V gene has CDR1 WNHNN and CDR2 SYGVQD (reference sequence). Trimming removed 3 bases from V and 0 bases from J; junction bases left unmatched: 3. In nucleotides, the CDR3 is TGCGCCAGCAGTGACGGACAGGCCAGCACAGATACGCAGTATTTT. This gives the protein CASSDGQASTDTQYF.

The chain has TRBV5-1 and TRBJ2-1; 10 bases are a match to TRBD1. The V gene end was trimmed by 1 base and the J gene end by 6 bases; junction bases not matched to a gene: 10. CDR1 is SGHRS and CDR2 is YFSETQ in the germline V gene. The CDR3 is made up of 17 amino acids. CDR3 in DNA: TGCGCCAGCAGCTTGAGGACAGGGGGTACAGTGTCCAATGAGCAGTTCTTC. Its protein product is CASSLRTGGTVSNEQFF.

The rearrangement joins TRBV6-1 to TRBJ2-5, with TRBD1 matching over 8 bases. Germline CDR1 and CDR2: MNHNS and SASEGT. Unmatched junction bases numbered 8, after V lost 6 bases and J lost 5 bases. This CDR3 is built from 14 residues. The CDR3, as DNA: TGTGCCAGCAGGGATACAGGGGGAAGGGAGACCCAGTACTTC. It is translated as CASRDTGGRETQYF.

Remarks on this clone: Other DNA sequences in this sample translate to the same CDR3. The V call is TRBV6-6, the J call TRBJ2-7; 10 positions match TRBD1. CDR1 is MNHNY, CDR2 SVGAGI, per germline (reference sequence). This CDR3 comprises 15 residues. The trim removed 2 bases at V and 3 bases at J, leaving 4 bases unmatched. The DNA for the CDR3 is TGTGCCAGCAGTTACCCGGGACAGGGGATCTACGAGCAGTACTTC. The encoded protein is CASSYPGQGIYEQYF.

The chain employs TRBV4-3 and TRBJ1-3; possible D gene TRBD1, 5 bases. The V gene lost 3 bases and the J gene lost 0 bases, with 15 bases spanning the gap. Germline lookup yields CDR1 LGHNA and CDR2 YSLEER. This CDR3 is built from 17 residues. The CDR3 spells CASSQDDSAFSGNTIYF. The CDR3 coding sequence is TGCGCCAGCAGCCAGGACGACAGCGCATTCTCTGGAAACACCATATATTTT.

This chain uses TRBV29-1 with TRBJ2-4; D might be TRBD1 (5 bases). This CDR3 is 15 amino acids long. V shed 5 bases and J shed 1 base, with 15 bases lying between them. The germline gives CDR1 SQVTM, CDR2 ANQGSEA. CDR3 protein: CSVITDSGAKNIQYF. The DNA for the CDR3 is TGCAGCGTTATCACCGATTCAGGGGCCAAAAACATTCAGTACTTC.

On this clone itself: A junction end diverges from the germline sequence, so it may reflect a read error. The CDR3 spells CASSYSGRVGYEQYF. The CDR3 coding sequence is TGTGCCAGCAGCTACTCGGGCAGGGTTGGTTACGAGCAGTACTTC. This sequence joins TRBV6-5 and TRBJ2-7, with D tentatively TRBD1 (5 bases). This CDR3 is 15 amino acids long. CDR1 is MNHEY and CDR2 is SVGAGI in the germline V gene.

The V and J genes are TRBV6-6 and TRBJ1-4, with D tentatively TRBD1 (6 bases). There are 15 residues in the CDR3. V gave up 6 bases and J gave up 0 bases, with 11 bases separating them. Germline V gene lookup returns CDR1 MNHNY and CDR2 SVGAGI (reference sequence). The CDR3, as DNA: TGTGCCAGCAGGGGACATTTCTCAACTAATGAAAAACTGTTTTTT. Protein sequence: CASRGHFSTNEKLFF.

The V and J genes are TRBV5-8 and TRBJ2-2, with 8 bases identical to TRBD2. CDR1 and CDR2 from the germline V gene are SGHTS and YDEGEE. The CDR3 contains 13 residues. V gave up 3 bases and J gave up 5 bases; unmatched junction bases: 0. CDR3 sequence reads: CASSSSGTGELFF. The CDR3 nucleotides read TGTGCCAGCAGCTCTAGCGGGACCGGGGAGCTGTTTTTT.

V is TRBV7-9 and J is TRBJ2-7; D gene ambiguous. With 5 bases removed from V and 4 bases from J, the gap between germline ends came to 12 bases. CDR3 length: 13 residues. CDR1 is SEHNR and CDR2 is FQNEAQ in the germline V gene (reference sequence). The CDR3 sequence is CASSPDAEYEQYF. The CDR3 DNA follows: TGTGCCAGCAGCCCAGATGCAGAGTACGAGCAGTACTTC.

This chain links TRBV2 with TRBJ1-5; the D is unclear. The CDR3 runs 11 residues. Per germline, CDR1 SNHLY and CDR2 FYNNEI. The V end was cut by 8 bases, the J end by 6 bases, with 8 bases between. The chain's CDR3 is CASGEFQPQHF. In DNA form, the CDR3 reads TGTGCCAGCGGAGAGTTTCAGCCCCAGCATTTT.

V gene TRBV2 combines with J gene TRBJ1-4; D not resolved. This CDR3 spans 13 amino acids. From germline, CDR1 is SNHLY and CDR2 FYNNEI. Trimming stripped 8 bases from V and 0 bases from J, with 7 bases between. The DNA of the CDR3 is TGTGCCAGCGCCCGAGCAACTAATGAAAAACTGTTTTTT. It yields the protein CASARATNEKLFF. The entire variable domain, with the rest obtained from reference TRBV2 and TRBJ1-4, is as follows: EPEVTQTPSHQVTQMGQEVILRCVPISNHLYFYWYRQILGQKVEFLVSFYNNEISEKSEIFDDQFSVERPDGSNFTLKIRSTKLEDSAMYFCASARATNEKLFFGSGTQLSVL.

This clone occurred once. The rearrangement joins TRBV2 to TRBJ2-1; 9 positions match TRBD1. The CDR3 is made up of 15 amino acids. CDR1 is SNHLY and CDR2 is FYNNEI in the germline V gene. Trimming removed 5 bases from V and 4 bases from J; junction bases left unmatched: 6. This chain's CDR3 is CASSTDRGLYNEQFF. The CDR3 DNA is TGTGCCAGCAGTACGGACAGGGGCCTTTACAATGAGCAGTTCTTC.

The chain couples TRBV10-1 to TRBJ2-1, with 8 bases fitting TRBD2. The germline gives CDR1 WNHNN, CDR2 SYGVQD (reference sequence). This CDR3 is 18 amino acids long. Trimming took 1 base from V and 1 from J; bases not matched to a gene: 9. CDR3: CASSELFGTSGSYNEQFF. The CDR3 nucleotides read TGCGCCAGCAGTGAGTTATTTGGGACTAGTGGTTCCTACAATGAGCAGTTCTTC.

The chain uses TRBV5-1 and TRBJ2-3, with D possibly TRBD2 on 6 matching bases. This CDR3 is built from 15 residues. Trimming removed 2 bases from V and 4 bases from J, with 14 bases in between. The V gene's germline CDR1 is SGHRS and CDR2 YFSETQ. DNA of the CDR3: TGCGCCAGCAGCTTTCCGCGGGAACGGGCAGATACGCAGTATTTT. Protein: CASSFPRERADTQYF.

The V gene is TRBV6-5, the J gene TRBJ1-3, with D maybe TRBD1 (5 bases). CDR1 and CDR2 (germline): MNHEY, SVGAGI. V lost 0 bases and J lost 7, with 13 bases in between. This CDR3 spans 15 amino acids. This CDR3 reads CASSYSRSGGNTIYF. The CDR3 DNA reads TGTGCCAGCAGTTACTCCCGGTCTGGGGGGAACACCATATATTTT.

The rearrangement uses TRBV4-3 and TRBJ1-2, with 7 bases fitting TRBD1. The trim removed 0 bases at V and 0 bases at J, leaving 1 base unmatched. The CDR3 totals 15 residues. Germline values: CDR1 LGHNA, CDR2 YSLEER. The CDR3 nucleotides are TGCGCCAGCAGCCAAGAAGGGACAGCTAACTATGGCTACACCTTC. It codes for CASSQEGTANYGYTF.

This chain connects TRBV5-1 to TRBJ2-1; 9 bases map to TRBD2. The CDR3 runs 15 residues. V lost 9 bases and J lost 10; bases outside the gene matches: 17. Per germline, CDR1 SGHRS and CDR2 YFSETQ. Here the CDR3 DNA reads TGCGCCACCACCCCCGGGACTAGCCCACCAGGGGAGCAGTTCTTC. It translates to CATTPGTSPPGEQFF.